What follows are 21 T cell receptor beta chains derived from one specimen sequenced in a study of post-analysis software for immune sequencing data. General study findings and limits: TRBV5-6, TRBV5-1 and TRBV20-1 belonged to a set of a few TRBV segments that were more frequent in patients than controls.

Tagging with unique molecular identifiers was a feature of the TCR beta cDNA libraries. TCRdb reprocessed the PCR reads with MiXCR, giving one entry per CDR3 protein. The table records over 700,000 distinct CDR3 sequences, 30% of them present only once. These receptors' antigens are unknown. The sample consisted of blood. Every receptor here comes from a girl under 18 with multiple sclerosis.

As regards this clonotype: A much larger clone differs by one base, so this may be a read error. The CDR3 region is CASSSEQANCGYTF. The CDR3 DNA sequence: TGTGCCAGCAGTTCCGAACAGGCTAACTGTGGCTACACCTTC. This chain uses TRBV6-5 with TRBJ1-2; a weak D match, TRBD1 (5 bases). CDR1 is MNHEY and CDR2 is SVGAGI in the germline V gene. This CDR3 spans 14 amino acids.

The table lists this clonotype with a few counts. The J gene is TRBJ2-1, the V gene TRBV4-2; no firm D call. Between the trimmed V and J ends, which lost 0 bases and 4 bases, there was a span of 16 bases. This CDR3 is built from 17 residues. From germline, CDR1 is LGHNA and CDR2 YNFKEQ. CDR3 sequence (DNA): TGTGCCAGCAGCCAAGATGGTCGAGGCAGCCCTTACAATGAGCAGTTCTTC. It translates to CASSQDGRGSPYNEQFF.

The chain couples TRBV4-3 to TRBJ1-2; TRBD1 is a possible D gene (6 bases). V was trimmed by 3 bases and J by 5 bases, leaving 16 bases between them. CDR3 size: 15 residues. Germline values: CDR1 LGHNA, CDR2 YSLEER. The CDR3 coding sequence is TGCGCCAGCAGCCAGGCCAGGGACATGCGGTATGGCTACACCTTC. Its translation is CASSQARDMRYGYTF.

This clonotype was seen at least ten times. The genes are TRBV15 and TRBJ2-5, with unresolved D. The V gene's germline CDR1 is LNHNV and CDR2 YYDKDF (reference sequence). The V gene lost 0 bases and the J gene lost 6 bases, with 14 bases spanning the gap. The CDR3 contains 15 residues. CDR3 region: CATSRDLSLGKTQYF. Written as DNA, the CDR3 is TGTGCCACCAGCAGAGATCTATCTCTTGGAAAGACCCAGTACTTC.

The chain is built from TRBV5-1 and TRBJ1-2, with a possible D match to TRBD1 (6 bases). The germline V gene has CDR1 SGHRS and CDR2 YFSETQ. This CDR3 has 14 amino acids. Trimming pared 3 bases from V and 5 bases from J, leaving 14 bases between. The DNA of the CDR3 is TGCGCCAGCAGCTCCCAGGGGACCCAGTATGGCTACACCTTC. Amino acids: CASSSQGTQYGYTF.

This clonotype occurred a few times. The chain has TRBV7-9 and TRBJ2-5, with a weak D call TRBD2 (6 bases). There are 15 residues in the CDR3. CDR1 is SEHNR and CDR2 is FQNEAQ in the germline V gene (reference sequence). Deletions cut 1 base from V and 2 bases from J, with 11 bases between. Written as DNA, the CDR3 is TGTGCCAGCAGCTTAGTGGGGACTTCTCAAGAGACCCAGTACTTC. Translated: CASSLVGTSQETQYF.

V usage is TRBV7-9 and J usage is TRBJ2-3; no clear D. Trimming shortened V by 1 base and J by 1 base, and 9 bases separated the two germline ends. The CDR3 has 15 residues. Germline assignment: CDR1 SEHNR and CDR2 FQNEAQ (reference sequence). CDR3 in DNA: TGTGCCAGCAGCTTAGAGGGATTTGGCACAGATACGCAGTATTTT. This sequence encodes CASSLEGFGTDTQYF.

This chain links TRBV18 with TRBJ1-4, with D perhaps matching TRBD1 (6 bases). The ends were cut back, 1 base at V and 10 bases at J, with 19 bases in the middle. The length of the CDR3 is 16 residues. Germline-derived CDR1 and CDR2 are KGHSH and LQKENI. DNA of the CDR3: TGTGCCAGCTCACCACAGAACGGTCAGGGGCGCGGAAAACTGTTTTTT. Amino acid sequence: CASSPQNGQGRGKLFF. The full variable domain, with the rest looked up from reference TRBV18 and TRBJ1-4, is NAGVMQNPRHLVRRRGQEARLRCSPMKGHSHVYWYRQLPEEGLKFMVYLQKENIIDESGMPKERFSAEFPKEGPSILRIQQVVRGDSAAYFCASSPQNGQGRGKLFFGSGTQLSVL.

This clonotype was seen a handful of times. CDR3 nucleotides: TGTGCCAGCAGCAAAGCGGGGACAGGGGGCATTGAAGCTTTCTTT. Translated, it gives CASSKAGTGGIEAFF. The chain is built from TRBV21-1 and TRBJ1-1; TRBD1, the table's D call, was not compared with the DNA. TRBV21-1 is listed as a pseudogene. The CDR3 totals 15 residues.

CDR3 in amino acids: CASSGGARTNEKLFF. The CDR3 region has the DNA TGTGCCAGCAGTGGAGGTGCCAGGACGAATGAAAAACTGTTTTTT. The V call is TRBV2, the J call TRBJ1-4; D remains unclear. Germline V gene data show CDR1 as SNHLY and CDR2 as FYNNEI. Trimming left V 4 bases short and J 5 bases short, with 14 bases between. This CDR3 region has 15 residues.

This clonotype was seen more than once but under ten times. The V gene is TRBV29-1, the J gene TRBJ2-7; 7 bases agree with TRBD1. The CDR3 is made up of 15 amino acids. The J segment lost 2 bases and the V segment lost 4 bases, leaving 11 bases of the junction unmatched. Germline CDR1 SQVTM, CDR2 ANQGSEA. CDR3 amino acids: CSVGMGQSVAYEQYF. The CDR3 DNA reads as TGCAGCGTTGGCATGGGACAGTCCGTGGCCTACGAGCAGTACTTC.

This rearrangement joins TRBV4-3 to TRBJ2-3; possibly TRBD1 or TRBD2 for D (5 bases each). The CDR3 runs 16 residues. Trimming shortened V by 3 bases and J by 4 bases, and 17 bases separated the two germline ends. The germline CDR1 and CDR2 sequences are LGHNA and YSLEER. The CDR3 DNA sequence: TGCGCCAGCAGCCAGGAGAGGGGCGCGGGTGCAGATACGCAGTATTTT. As protein: CASSQERGAGADTQYF.

In this sample, this clonotype turned up a few times. The chain combines TRBV9 with TRBJ1-2; no clear D gene. V was pared by 3 bases and J by 2 bases, with 11 bases between. From germline, CDR1 is SGDLS and CDR2 YYNGEE. CDR3 length: 14 amino acids. The CDR3 is CASSAELVNYGYTF. CDR3 in DNA: TGTGCCAGCAGCGCGGAGTTGGTGAACTATGGCTACACCTTC. The entire variable domain, with the rest obtained from reference TRBV9 and TRBJ1-2, is as follows: DSGVTQTPKHLITATGQRVTLRCSPRSGDLSVYWYQQSLDQGLQFLIQYYNGEERAKGNILERFSAQQFPDLHSELNLSSLELGDSALYFCASSAELVNYGYTFGSGTRLTVV.

The chain is built from TRBV7-9 and TRBJ1-4; D perhaps matches TRBD1 (5 bases). Trimming cost V 4 bases and J 8 bases, with 17 bases left between them. In germline, CDR1 is SEHNR, CDR2 FQNEAQ (reference sequence). This CDR3 is 15 amino acids long. CDR3 loop: CASSSAGQEEEKLFF. In DNA, the CDR3 is TGTGCCAGCAGCTCGGCGGGGCAGGAGGAAGAAAAACTGTTTTTT.

This clonotype was observed a handful of times. The rearrangement uses TRBV24-1 and TRBJ2-3, with 8 bases that match TRBD2. Germline-derived CDR1 and CDR2 are KGHDR and SFDVKD. V gave up 10 bases and J gave up 2 bases; unmatched junction bases: 7. The length of the CDR3 is 14 residues. In DNA form, the CDR3 reads TGTGCCACTCGTAGCGGGATCGTCACAGATACGCAGTATTTT. Its protein product is CATRSGIVTDTQYF.

Details on this clonotype: The junction departs from the called germline gene at one end, perhaps through a read error. CDR3 region: CVSSLAEGIYGYTF. The CDR3, as DNA: TGTGTCAGCAGCTTGGCAGAGGGAATCTATGGCTACACCTTC. This chain links TRBV5-5 with TRBJ1-2; D unresolved. Germline CDR1 reads SGHKS; CDR2 reads YYEKEE (reference sequence). CDR3 size: 14 residues.

This chain links TRBV2 with TRBJ1-2; maybe TRBD1 (6 bases). The CDR3 sequence is 15 residues long. The germline V and J ends were trimmed by 6 bases and 8 bases, with 22 bases remaining between them. Germline V lookup: CDR1 SNHLY, CDR2 FYNNEI. CDR3 sequence reads: CASSPRTDPRGGYTF. CDR3 bases: TGTGCCAGCAGCCCCAGGACAGACCCAAGGGGCGGCTACACCTTC.

The chain's CDR3 is CASSSPGQGHTGELFF. The CDR3 DNA follows: TGTGCCAGCAGTTCACCGGGACAGGGGCACACCGGGGAGCTGTTTTTT. The V gene is TRBV12-3 or TRBV12-4, the J gene TRBJ2-2; 10 bases are a match to TRBD1. The CDR3 has 16 residues. The junction had 5 bases not matched to a gene; V was cut back by 4 bases and J by 3 bases.

The CDR3 region has the DNA TGTGCCAGCAATCTAGCCGCGAACTACAATGAGCAGTTCTTC. Translation gives CASNLAANYNEQFF. The rearrangement joins TRBV6-6 to TRBJ2-1; D perhaps matches TRBD2 (5 bases). Germline-derived CDR1 and CDR2 are MNHNY and SVGAGI (reference sequence). Deletions cut 7 bases from V and 3 bases from J, with 13 bases between. This CDR3 is built from 14 residues.

A few counts support this clonotype. This chain joins TRBV10-3 and TRBJ1-5, with 8 bases lining up with TRBD1. V lost 3 bases, J lost 1 base, and 2 bases stayed unmatched. This CDR3 contains 15 residues. The V gene's germline CDR1 is ENHRY and CDR2 SYGVKD. CDR3 residues: CAISDDRGSNQPQHF. The CDR3 region has the DNA TGTGCCATCAGTGATGACAGGGGAAGCAATCAGCCCCAGCATTTT.

This clonotype was seen more than once but under ten times. CDR3 sequence reads: CASTKQLGHVGNEQFF. CDR3 nucleotides: TGTGCCAGCACCAAGCAGCTGGGACATGTGGGCAATGAGCAGTTCTTC. The chain combines TRBV6-1 with TRBJ2-1; weak D call: TRBD1 (6 bases). Germline V gives CDR1 MNHNS, CDR2 SASEGT. V gave up 7 bases and J gave up 6 bases, with 22 bases separating them. The CDR3 is 16 amino acids.